This T cell receptor (beta chain) was retrieved from a study of blood T cell repertoires in COVID-19. The assay was immunoSEQ multiplex PCR, and TCRdb's table has in-frame clones only and misses some. The table includes under 400,000 clones, roughly 86% detected once. V gave up 2 bases and J gave up 6 bases; unmatched junction bases: 2. There are 14 residues in the CDR3. CDR1 MNHNY and CDR2 SVGAGI come from the germline V gene (reference sequence). The chain carries TRBV6-6 and TRBJ1-5; 9 nucleotides match TRBD1. The specimen sequenced was peripheral blood. This sequence originates from a woman aged 25 to 39 with COVID-19, enrolled during active disease. The CDR3 nucleotides read TGTGCCAGCAGTTACACAGGGGGCGGTCAGCCCCAGCATTTT. It codes for CASSYTGGGQPQHF.